Listed here are 32 T cell receptor beta chains from one sample, sequenced in a study of shared clonotypes between healthy human individuals. The table came from immunoSEQ multiplex PCR; TCRdb's copy has only in-frame clones and leaves some out. Among about 480,000 clones listed, 79% were seen once. The sequencing sample was made of PBMCs. Every receptor here comes from a woman aged 40 to 50 in good health. Some clones in this sample may be carry-over from other donors' samples.

In regard to this clone: Other DNA variants within this sample encode the same CDR3. The chain carries TRBV28 and TRBJ2-3; 9 nucleotides line up with TRBD2. From germline, CDR1 is MDHEN and CDR2 SYDVKM. V gave up 3 bases and J gave up 2 bases; unmatched junction bases: 3. This CDR3 comprises 15 residues. CDR3 bases: TGTGCCAGCAGTTTGCTAGCGGGAAACACAGATACGCAGTATTTT. Its protein is CASSLLAGNTDTQYF.

In the case of this clone: One junction end does not reproduce the germline sequence, and a read error may be involved. V usage is TRBV6-5 and J usage is TRBJ2-1; possible D gene TRBD1, 7 bases. CDR1 MNHEY and CDR2 SVGAGI come from the germline V gene. The CDR3 contains 15 residues. This chain's CDR3 is CASGYRGGSVNEQFF. The CDR3 nucleotides read TGTGCCAGCGGTTACAGGGGAGGAAGCGTCAATGAGCAGTTCTTC.

This clone occurred a few times. J is TRBJ1-1 and V is TRBV30; possible D gene TRBD1, 5 bases. Germline loops: CDR1 GTSNPN, CDR2 SVGIG (reference sequence). The CDR3 contains 14 residues. Trimming removed 4 bases from V and 3 bases from J, with 15 bases in between. CDR3 sequence (DNA): TGTGCCTGGAAGAGACAGTGGGGAGACACTGAAGCTTTCTTT. Its translation: CAWKRQWGDTEAFF.

V gene TRBV28 combines with J gene TRBJ2-5; 9 nucleotides agree with TRBD1. CDR3 size: 15 residues. Germline loops: CDR1 MDHEN, CDR2 SYDVKM. The trim removed 5 bases at V and 7 bases at J, leaving 11 bases unmatched. In nucleotides, the CDR3 is TGTGCCAGCAGTCCGACAGGGACAGGGCTGGGGACCCAGTACTTC. Translation gives CASSPTGTGLGTQYF.

The V and J genes are TRBV27 and TRBJ2-7; D not certain. CDR1 and CDR2 (germline): MNHEY, SMNVEV (reference sequence). The CDR3 runs 14 residues. Between the trimmed V and J ends, which lost 2 bases and 0 bases, there was a span of 8 bases. The CDR3 sequence: CASSLTRNSYEQYF. The CDR3 DNA is TGTGCCAGCAGTTTAACGAGGAACTCCTACGAGCAGTACTTC.

This chain links TRBV19 with TRBJ2-1; 7 nucleotides align to TRBD2. CDR3 length: 16 amino acids. Germline loops: CDR1 LNHDA, CDR2 SQIVND (reference sequence). Germline trimming cut 6 bases from V and 3 bases from J; bases unmatched to any gene: 11. The CDR3 region is CASRRYGEGVYNEQFF. The CDR3 DNA follows: TGTGCCAGTAGGCGATACGGGGAGGGTGTCTACAATGAGCAGTTCTTC.

This clone has more than one count but fewer than ten. The chain couples TRBV5-4 to TRBJ2-5; D is ambiguous. Germline assignment: CDR1 SGHNT and CDR2 YYREEE (reference sequence). This CDR3 is built from 11 residues. Trimming removed 2 bases from V and 11 bases from J, with 10 bases in between. CDR3 in amino acids: CASSLGLNQYF. DNA of the CDR3: TGTGCCAGCAGCTTAGGGCTCAATCAGTACTTC. Full variable domain (remainder filled in from reference TRBV5-4 and TRBJ2-5): ETGVTQSPTHLIKTRGQQVTLRCSSQSGHNTVSWYQQALGQGPQFIFQYYREEENGRGNFPPRFSGLQFPNYSSELNVNALELDDSALYLCASSLGLNQYFGPGTRLLVL.

DNA of the CDR3: TGTGCCAGCAGCTTAGTGGGTCAACTTCTTTACGAGCAGTACTTC. Its protein product is CASSLVGQLLYEQYF. The rearrangement uses TRBV11-2 and TRBJ2-7, with D uncertain. The V gene's germline CDR1 is SGHAT and CDR2 FQNNGV. V was shortened by 1 base and J by 4 bases, with 14 bases between the two germline ends. The CDR3 is 15 residues long.

This chain connects TRBV6-1 to TRBJ2-1, with a tentative D call TRBD2 (6 bases). The length of the CDR3 is 15 residues. The germline gives CDR1 MNHNS, CDR2 SASEGT. The V end was cut by 4 bases, the J end by 3 bases, with 13 bases between. The CDR3 DNA follows: TGTGCCAGCAGTGTTCTCACCGGGGGCTACAATGAGCAGTTCTTC. This gives the protein CASSVLTGGYNEQFF.

The V gene is TRBV11-2, the J gene TRBJ1-4; no firm D call. V was cut by 1 base and J by 0 bases, with 3 bases left in between. The CDR3 runs to 14 residues. Looked up from germline, CDR1 is SGHAT and CDR2 is FQNNGV. CDR3 sequence reads: CASSLGATNEKLFF. As DNA, the CDR3 is TGTGCCAGCAGCTTAGGGGCAACTAATGAAAAACTGTTTTTT.

In this sample, this clone turned up a few times. In DNA, the CDR3 is TGCGCCAGCAGCTTGGGACCGCTTAGCAATCAGCCCCAGCATTTT. Translated: CASSLGPLSNQPQHF. The V and J genes are TRBV5-1 and TRBJ1-5; D is undetermined. CDR1 and CDR2 (germline): SGHRS, YFSETQ. The CDR3 runs to 15 residues. V was pared by 0 bases and J by 0 bases, with 7 bases between.

This clone came up once. The chain recombines TRBV30 with TRBJ1-1, with D possibly matching TRBD1 (5 bases). The CDR3 sequence is 14 residues long. Per germline, CDR1 GTSNPN and CDR2 SVGIG (reference sequence). Deletions cut 2 bases from V and 4 bases from J, with 14 bases between. The CDR3 protein is CAWSRKGGATEAFF. The DNA of the CDR3 is TGTGCCTGGAGTAGGAAGGGAGGGGCCACTGAAGCTTTCTTT.

This clone occurred many times. V is TRBV9 and J is TRBJ2-5, with D hard to call. V gave up 3 bases and J gave up 2 bases, with 8 bases separating them. Germline V gives CDR1 SGDLS, CDR2 YYNGEE. The CDR3 length is 13 residues. This CDR3 reads CASSAPSQETQYF. CDR3 bases: TGTGCCAGCAGCGCCCCTAGTCAAGAGACCCAGTACTTC.

The rearrangement joins TRBV4-3 to TRBJ1-2; D is undetermined. Germline values: CDR1 LGHNA, CDR2 YSLEER. Trimming shortened V by 4 bases and J by 3 bases, and 12 bases separated the two germline ends. The CDR3 has 14 amino acids. The CDR3 is CASSLETGYYGYTF. The CDR3 nucleotides read TGCGCCAGCAGCCTCGAGACGGGTTACTATGGCTACACCTTC.

The V call is TRBV27, the J call TRBJ1-4; D ambiguous. The CDR3 loop spans 17 amino acids. Trimming removed 5 bases from V and 8 bases from J, with 24 bases in between. The germline V gene has CDR1 MNHEY and CDR2 SMNVEV (reference sequence). CDR3 in DNA: TGTGCCAGCAGTCGGCTCTCACCGGGCCCCCGCGTCGAAAAACTGTTTTTT. The encoded protein is CASSRLSPGPRVEKLFF.

The chain combines TRBV18 with TRBJ2-3; D is ambiguous. This CDR3 is built from 16 residues. The V end lost 5 bases, the J end lost 0 bases, and 15 bases lay between the germline ends. The germline CDR1 and CDR2 sequences are KGHSH and LQKENI. CDR3 loop: CASSDLKIASTDTQYF. The CDR3 bases are TGTGCCAGCTCAGACCTTAAAATTGCCAGCACAGATACGCAGTATTTT.

J is TRBJ2-3 and V is TRBV5-4; 8 bases are a match to TRBD2. This CDR3 has 14 residues. Trimming took 5 bases from V and 8 from J; bases not matched to a gene: 10. The germline V gene has CDR1 SGHNT and CDR2 YYREEE (reference sequence). CDR3 loop: CASSTGLAPSTQYF. The CDR3 coding sequence is TGTGCCAGCAGTACCGGACTAGCCCCGAGTACGCAGTATTTT.

The count of this clone is one. A much larger clonotype is one base distant, so this may be a read error. Other DNA sequences in the same sample also yield this CDR3. V gene TRBV9 combines with J gene TRBJ2-5, with TRBD2 as a possible D gene (5 bases). This CDR3 is 12 amino acids long. The V gene's germline CDR1 is SGDLS and CDR2 YYNGEE. V was trimmed by 2 bases and J by 5 bases, leaving 7 bases between them. The CDR3 DNA is TGTGCCAGCAGCGTCCCGGGGGAGACCCAGTACTTC. Encoded protein: CASSVPGETQYF. Filled out from reference TRBV9 and TRBJ2-5, the complete variable domain reads DSGVTQTPKHLITATGQRVTLRCSPRSGDLSVYWYQQSLDQGLQFLIQYYNGEERAKGNILERFSAQQFPDLHSELNLSSLELGDSALYFCASSVPGETQYFGPGTRLLVL.

Comment on this clone: A much larger clone lies a single base off, so this may be a read error. This chain uses TRBV6-5 with TRBJ2-3; D unclear. The CDR3 extends over 11 amino acids. Germline assignment: CDR1 MNHEY and CDR2 SVGAGI. V was shortened by 6 bases and J by 6 bases, with 7 bases between the two germline ends. CDR3 sequence (DNA): TGTGCCAGCAGCCCCGGGGATACGCAGTATTTT. Residues: CASSPGDTQYF.

The genes are TRBV5-1 and TRBJ2-1; D possibly corresponds to TRBD2 (5 bases). Germline V gene sequence: CDR1 SGHRS, CDR2 YFSETQ. This CDR3 is 11 amino acids long. Trimming shortened V by 4 bases and J by 10 bases, and 9 bases separated the two germline ends. CDR3 loop: CASSPGIEQFF. CDR3 bases: TGCGCCAGCAGCCCCGGGATCGAGCAGTTCTTC.

Comment on this clone: Given a far larger clone just one base away, this is likely a sequencing read error. The V call is TRBV7-6, the J call TRBJ2-3; no clear D gene. The CDR3 loop spans 11 amino acids. In germline, CDR1 is SGHVS, CDR2 FNYEAQ. Trimming left V 5 bases short and J 2 bases short, with 2 bases between. As DNA, the CDR3 is TGTGCCAGCAGCACCACAGATACGCAGTATTTT. It is translated as CASSTTDTQYF.

V usage is TRBV5-1 and J usage is TRBJ2-4; the D is unclear. The V gene lost 0 bases and the J gene lost 1 base, with 5 bases spanning the gap. Germline V gene sequence: CDR1 SGHRS, CDR2 YFSETQ. The CDR3 covers 14 residues. CDR3: CASSLARAKNIQYF. CDR3 DNA: TGCGCCAGCAGCTTGGCCAGGGCCAAAAACATTCAGTACTTC.

The chain carries TRBV5-5 and TRBJ1-2; the D gene is possibly TRBD1 (6 bases). Trimming took off 2 bases at V and 3 bases at J, with 8 bases between the two ends. This CDR3 comprises 13 residues. Germline lookup yields CDR1 SGHKS and CDR2 YYEKEE (reference sequence). The DNA of the CDR3 is TGTGCCAGCAGCTTCCAGGGGCACTATGGCTACACCTTC. Translating it yields CASSFQGHYGYTF.

This clone was counted a single time. This chain joins TRBV27 and TRBJ2-7, with 10 bases fitting TRBD1. This CDR3 has 16 amino acids. Germline CDR1 and CDR2: MNHEY and SMNVEV (reference sequence). After removal of 4 bases from V and 2 bases from J, the junction contained 8 bases not matched to a gene. CDR3 in amino acids: CASSSLDRGKTYEQYF. CDR3 sequence (DNA): TGTGCCAGCAGTTCTTTGGACAGGGGGAAGACCTACGAGCAGTACTTC.

The chain links TRBV28 to TRBJ1-2; D remains unclear. V gave up 6 bases and J gave up 8 bases, with 16 bases separating them. The CDR3 extends over 13 amino acids. Germline CDR1 reads MDHEN; CDR2 reads SYDVKM. CDR3 region: CASRAGRPSGYTF. In DNA, the CDR3 is TGTGCCAGCAGGGCGGGCCGCCCTTCCGGCTACACCTTC.

The chain employs TRBV11-3 and TRBJ2-7; 9 positions match TRBD2. This CDR3 is built from 15 residues. Germline values: CDR1 SGHNT, CDR2 YENEEA. The V and J ends lost 1 base and 2 bases, in that order; junction bases with no gene match: 3. CDR3 sequence reads: CASSLGLADTYEQYF. The CDR3 bases are TGTGCCAGCAGCTTAGGACTAGCGGATACCTACGAGCAGTACTTC.

The genes are TRBV9 and TRBJ2-2, with TRBD2 identical over 9 bases. J gave up 5 bases and V 6 bases, and 14 bases lay outside the gene matches. Germline V gene sequence: CDR1 SGDLS, CDR2 YYNGEE. This CDR3 is built from 17 residues. The CDR3 sequence is CASTKGVAGAETGELFF. CDR3 nucleotide sequence: TGTGCCAGCACCAAGGGGGTAGCGGGAGCGGAGACCGGGGAGCTGTTTTTT.

The J gene is TRBJ2-1, the V gene TRBV5-4; 9 nucleotides match TRBD1. The CDR3 runs to 15 residues. Germline assignment: CDR1 SGHNT and CDR2 YYREEE (reference sequence). The V segment lost 10 bases and the J segment 4 bases; nucleotides outside the gene matches: 12. CDR3 region: CAARTGVGSYNEQFF. CDR3 nucleotides: TGTGCCGCCAGGACAGGGGTAGGTTCTTACAATGAGCAGTTCTTC.

The rearrangement links TRBV15 to TRBJ2-1; 8 nucleotides align to TRBD2. This CDR3 is 15 amino acids long. In germline, CDR1 is LNHNV, CDR2 YYDKDF (reference sequence). V lost 3 bases to trimming and J lost 3 bases; unmatched junction nucleotides: 4. Here the CDR3 reads CATSRSTSGYNEQFF. Written as DNA, the CDR3 is TGTGCCACCAGCAGGTCCACTAGCGGCTACAATGAGCAGTTCTTC. Full variable domain (rest looked up from reference TRBV15 and TRBJ2-1): DAMVIQNPRYQVTQFGKPVTLSCSQTLNHNVMYWYQQKSSQAPKLLFHYYDKDFNNEADTPDNFQSRRPNTSFCFLDIRSPGLGDTAMYLCATSRSTSGYNEQFFGPGTRLTVL.

The chain combines TRBV10-3 with TRBJ2-7; TRBD1 agrees at 7 bases. Trimming took 6 bases from V and 2 from J; bases not matched to a gene: 1. The length of the CDR3 is 12 residues. Germline CDR1 reads ENHRY; CDR2 reads SYGVKD. This CDR3 is CAIRDRTYEQYF. The CDR3 DNA follows: TGTGCCATCAGGGACAGGACCTACGAGCAGTACTTC.

V and J are TRBV6-5 and TRBJ2-3; D ambiguous. This CDR3 is built from 15 residues. CDR1 and CDR2 from the germline V gene are MNHEY and SVGAGI. Trimming shortened V by 0 bases and J by 4 bases, and 11 bases separated the two germline ends. CDR3 loop: CASSYSGQAADTQYF. The CDR3 DNA follows: TGTGCCAGCAGTTACTCAGGCCAGGCGGCAGATACGCAGTATTTT.

With respect to this clone: Other DNA variants within this sample encode the same CDR3. The chain has TRBV11-2 and TRBJ2-7, with D possibly being TRBD1 (6 bases). Germline values: CDR1 SGHAT, CDR2 FQNNGV. Trimming shortened V by 5 bases and J by 1 base, and 9 bases separated the two germline ends. The CDR3 consists of 13 residues. In DNA form, the CDR3 reads TGTGCCAGCAGCCTACAGGGATCCTACGAGCAGTACTTC. Translated: CASSLQGSYEQYF.